These 30 T cell receptor beta chains came from one sample sequenced in a study of T cells after yellow fever vaccination. TCRdb redid the calling of the 5' RACE reads with MiXCR, one entry per CDR3 protein. The table shows 280,000 or so distinct CDR3 sequences, with around 8.6% occurring only once. This material consisted of CD4+ T cells sorted from PBMCs, taken 5 days after the yellow fever booster vaccination. The receptors originated from a man younger than 35 who received the YFV17D yellow fever vaccine.

The genes are TRBV7-2 and TRBJ2-3; tentative D call: TRBD2 (6 bases). There are 16 residues in the CDR3. Per the germline V gene, CDR1 is SGHTA and CDR2 is FQGNSA. Trimming removed 2 bases from V and 3 bases from J, with 15 bases in between. The CDR3 nucleotides read TGTGCCAGCAGCTTACGCGGGCGGGGCTCGACAGATACGCAGTATTTT. Translation gives CASSLRGRGSTDTQYF.

V and J are TRBV5-1 and TRBJ1-1; maybe TRBD1 (5 bases). Trimming left V 0 bases short and J 4 bases short, with 19 bases between. In germline, CDR1 is SGHRS, CDR2 YFSETQ. The CDR3 is 17 amino acids. CDR3 in amino acids: CASSLDPGNFGATEAFF. In nucleotides, the CDR3 is TGCGCCAGCAGCTTGGACCCGGGAAACTTTGGGGCCACTGAAGCTTTCTTT. The full variable domain, completed using reference TRBV5-1 and TRBJ1-1, is KAGVTQTPRYLIKTRGQQVTLSCSPISGHRSVSWYQQTPGQGLQFLFEYFSETQRNKGNFPGRFSGRQFSNSRSEMNVSTLELGDSALYLCASSLDPGNFGATEAFFGQGTRLTVV.

This clonotype has more than one count but fewer than ten. V usage is TRBV9 and J usage is TRBJ2-3, with 8 bases identical to TRBD2. Germline V lookup: CDR1 SGDLS, CDR2 YYNGEE. The CDR3 sequence is 15 residues long. V was pared by 0 bases and J by 4 bases, with 4 bases of the junction left unmatched. The CDR3 sequence is CASSVAGGAPDTQYF. The CDR3 region has the DNA TGTGCCAGCAGCGTAGCCGGGGGGGCTCCAGATACGCAGTATTTT.

This clonotype was recorded a few times. One end of the junction fails to match germline, which may point to a read error. The chain joins TRBV2 to TRBJ1-2; 9 nucleotides match TRBD1. This CDR3 comprises 13 residues. Germline loops: CDR1 SNHLY, CDR2 FYNNEI. For the CDR3, the DNA is TGTGCGAGCATTCAGACAGGGGGCTATGGCTACACCTTC. Translating gives CASIQTGGYGYTF.

The table lists this clonotype with a few counts. The chain couples TRBV7-3 to TRBJ2-6, with TRBD1 as a possible D gene (6 bases). V lost 7 bases and J 0 bases, leaving 10 bases between the germline ends. The CDR3 runs to 15 residues. Germline-derived CDR1 and CDR2 are SGHTA and FQGTGA. The CDR3 loop is CASTPGVSGANVLTF. CDR3 sequence (DNA): TGTGCCAGCACCCCAGGGGTCTCTGGGGCCAACGTCCTGACTTTC.

This clonotype was counted a few times. The chain links TRBV5-6 to TRBJ1-5; the match to TRBD1 covers 10 bases. Germline loops: CDR1 SGHDT, CDR2 YYEEEE. The CDR3 length is 14 residues. V shed 4 bases, J shed 6 bases, and the junction held 4 bases outside the gene matches. This chain's CDR3 is CASSEGQGIQPQHF. The CDR3 bases are TGTGCCAGCAGCGAGGGACAGGGGATTCAGCCCCAGCATTTT. Full variable domain (missing parts from reference TRBV5-6 and TRBJ1-5): DAGVTQSPTHLIKTRGQQVTLRCSPKSGHDTVSWYQQALGQGPQFIFQYYEEEERQRGNFPDRFSGHQFPNYSSELNVNALLLGDSALYLCASSEGQGIQPQHFGDGTRLSIL.

The table lists this clonotype with many counts. The V gene is TRBV4-1, the J gene TRBJ1-5; tentatively, D is TRBD1 (6 bases). This CDR3 comprises 17 residues. Trimming left V 3 bases short and J 0 bases short, with 15 bases between. Germline V gene sequence: CDR1 MGHRA, CDR2 YSYEKL. CDR3 in DNA: TGCGCCAGCAGCCACCCGGGGGGGGCCCTTAGCAATCAGCCCCAGCATTTT. Its protein product is CASSHPGGALSNQPQHF.

CDR3 protein: CASSSREVGDWTQYF. CDR3 bases: TGTGCCAGCAGCTCGAGGGAGGTAGGGGATTGGACCCAGTACTTC. The gene calls are TRBV5-4 and TRBJ2-5; a possible D gene is TRBD2 (6 bases). This CDR3 is 15 amino acids long. The V gene's germline CDR1 is SGHNT and CDR2 YYREEE (reference sequence). Trimming took off 3 bases at V and 7 bases at J, with 19 bases between the two ends.

The sample holds one count of this clonotype. The rearrangement uses TRBV11-1 and TRBJ2-1; no clear D. The CDR3 consists of 12 residues. Trimming removed 4 bases from V and 9 bases from J, with 10 bases in between. Per the germline V gene, CDR1 is SGHAT and CDR2 is FQDESV (reference sequence). CDR3 sequence: CASSSMAIEQFF. DNA for the CDR3: TGTGCCAGCAGCTCGATGGCCATTGAGCAGTTCTTC.

A remark on this clonotype: Sequence at one end of the junction differs from germline and may be a read error. J is TRBJ2-3 and V is TRBV5-6; 10 positions agree with TRBD2. This CDR3 region has 15 residues. Germline V gene data show CDR1 as SGHDT and CDR2 as YYEEEE. The CDR3 sequence is CASSFGLAGADTQYF. The CDR3 DNA follows: TGTGCCAGTAGCTTTGGGCTAGCGGGGGCAGATACGCAGTATTTT.

The chain carries TRBV20-1 and TRBJ2-1, with TRBD2 matching 11 bases. The ends lost 2 bases at V and 4 bases at J; junction bases unmatched: 10. Looked up from germline, CDR1 is DFQATT and CDR2 is SNEGSKA (reference sequence). The CDR3 is 17 residues long. CDR3 sequence: CSARQRVAGGRYNEQFF. The CDR3 DNA reads as TGCAGTGCTAGACAAAGAGTAGCGGGGGGGCGGTACAATGAGCAGTTCTTC.

There are a few counts of this clonotype. The J gene is TRBJ1-6, the V gene TRBV7-2; TRBD1 is a possible D gene (5 bases). Trimming left V 2 bases short and J 10 bases short, with 15 bases between. CDR1 is SGHTA and CDR2 is FQGNSA in the germline V gene. The CDR3 loop spans 15 amino acids. The CDR3 DNA reads TGTGCCAGCAGCTTAAGTTGGGGCGAGCGGTCACCCCTCCACTTT. Translated: CASSLSWGERSPLHF.

The rearrangement uses TRBV4-2 and TRBJ2-5, with no clear D. From germline, CDR1 is LGHNA and CDR2 YNFKEQ. V was clipped by 0 bases and J by 1 base, with 9 bases between them. The CDR3 consists of 15 residues. The DNA of the CDR3 is TGTGCCAGCAGCCAAGAATTGTGGGCCCAAGAGACCCAGTACTTC. Translating gives CASSQELWAQETQYF.

Ten or more counts support this clonotype. The chain employs TRBV24-1 and TRBJ1-1; TRBD1 agrees at 7 bases. Germline V lookup: CDR1 KGHDR, CDR2 SFDVKD. J was trimmed by 4 bases and V by 4 bases; bases with no gene match: 2. The CDR3 is made up of 13 amino acids. The CDR3 here is CATSEAGGTEAFF. As DNA, the CDR3 is TGTGCCACCAGTGAAGCAGGGGGCACTGAAGCTTTCTTT.

The chain joins TRBV27 to TRBJ2-7; TRBD1 agrees at 9 bases. V lost 5 bases and J lost 2; bases outside the gene matches: 10. Per the germline V gene, CDR1 is MNHEY and CDR2 is SMNVEV (reference sequence). This CDR3 region has 16 residues. The CDR3 coding sequence is TGTGCCAGCAGTACCCTACCCGGGACAGGGACCTACGAGCAGTACTTC. Residues: CASSTLPGTGTYEQYF.

Only a few counts were recorded for this clonotype. V is TRBV20-1 and J is TRBJ1-6, with 9 nucleotides matching TRBD1. Germline-derived CDR1 and CDR2 are DFQATT and SNEGSKA (reference sequence). J gave up 9 bases and V 6 bases, and 6 bases lay outside the gene matches. The CDR3 runs to 13 residues. DNA for the CDR3: TGCAGTGCGAACAGGGGGCTTGGTTCACCCCTCCACTTT. Protein: CSANRGLGSPLHF.

This clonotype has just a few counts. The rearrangement links TRBV3-1 to TRBJ2-2, with a weak D call TRBD2 (5 bases). Germline lookup yields CDR1 LGHDT and CDR2 YNNKEL (reference sequence). The V gene lost 5 bases and the J gene lost 3 bases, with 16 bases spanning the gap. This CDR3 comprises 16 residues. CDR3 bases: TGTGCCAGCAGCAAACTGGGAGATCGGGACACCGGGGAGCTGTTTTTT. Translated, it gives CASSKLGDRDTGELFF.

The table lists this clonotype with a few counts. This chain joins TRBV29-1 and TRBJ1-2; 8 positions match TRBD1. V lost 7 bases and J lost 6; bases outside the gene matches: 13. This CDR3 contains 14 residues. Germline loops: CDR1 SQVTM, CDR2 ANQGSEA. CDR3 loop: CSAFEQDREDGYTF. Written as DNA, the CDR3 is TGCAGCGCTTTCGAGCAGGACAGGGAAGATGGCTACACCTTC.

This clonotype was observed at least ten times. V gene TRBV28 combines with J gene TRBJ2-3; TRBD1 might be the D (6 bases). The germline gives CDR1 MDHEN, CDR2 SYDVKM. V was trimmed by 4 bases and J by 0 bases, leaving 14 bases between them. The CDR3 length is 16 residues. CDR3 bases: TGTGCCAGCAGTTCCCCCGGGACACTGAGCACAGATACGCAGTATTTT. The encoded protein is CASSSPGTLSTDTQYF.

In its sample, this clonotype was seen a few times. V is TRBV6-5 and J is TRBJ2-5; maybe TRBD1 (6 bases). Germline CDR1 MNHEY, CDR2 SVGAGI. The germline V and J ends were trimmed by 5 bases and 1 base, with 11 bases remaining between them. The CDR3 sequence is 14 residues long. The CDR3 spells CASSRRTAQETQYF. The CDR3 DNA follows: TGTGCCAGCAGTCGCCGGACAGCCCAAGAGACCCAGTACTTC.

This clonotype was detected a few times. The rearrangement joins TRBV29-1 to TRBJ1-1; TRBD1 matches at 9 bases. The CDR3 contains 13 residues. Unmatched junction bases numbered 3, after V lost 6 bases and J lost 1 base. CDR1 and CDR2 from the germline V gene are SQVTM and ANQGSEA. CDR3 amino acids: CSVGTGPNTEAFF. The CDR3 coding sequence is TGCAGCGTGGGGACAGGGCCGAACACTGAAGCTTTCTTT.

This clonotype turned up a few times. The CDR3 nucleotides are TGCGCCAGCAGCACCGGGGGACAGTATGGCTACACCTTC. This sequence encodes CASSTGGQYGYTF. J is TRBJ1-2 and V is TRBV5-1, with TRBD1 matching over 7 bases. Unmatched junction bases numbered 5, after V lost 4 bases and J lost 5 bases. The germline gives CDR1 SGHRS, CDR2 YFSETQ. This CDR3 has 13 residues.

The rearrangement links TRBV7-9 to TRBJ1-1; tentative D call: TRBD1 (6 bases). Germline values: CDR1 SEHNR, CDR2 FQNEAQ (reference sequence). The CDR3 length is 15 residues. Trimming cost V 3 bases and J 0 bases, with 11 bases left between them. The CDR3 region is CASSLVRGLNTEAFF. CDR3 sequence (DNA): TGTGCCAGCAGCTTGGTAAGGGGGTTGAACACTGAAGCTTTCTTT.

This clonotype was picked up a small number of times. This chain joins TRBV7-3 and TRBJ2-7; possibly TRBD2 for D (6 bases). This CDR3 spans 13 amino acids. V was pared by 5 bases and J by 6 bases, with 14 bases between. The V gene's germline CDR1 is SGHTA and CDR2 FQGTGA. CDR3 DNA sequence: TGTGCCAGCAGCCGCACTAGCAGTGGCGAGCAGTACTTC. As protein: CASSRTSSGEQYF. Together with reference TRBV7-3 and TRBJ2-7, the CDR3 gives the full variable domain: GAGVSQTPSNKVTEKGKYVELRCDPISGHTALYWYRQSLGQGPEFLIYFQGTGAADDSGLPNDRFFAVRPEGSVSTLKIQRTERGDSAVYLCASSRTSSGEQYFGPGTRLTVT.

This clonotype has a handful of counts. The CDR3 loop is CASGSLADTQYF. The CDR3 nucleotides are TGTGCCAGCGGCAGCCTGGCAGATACGCAGTATTTT. V gene TRBV5-5 combines with J gene TRBJ2-3; D gene ambiguous. Trimming removed 7 bases from V and 4 bases from J, with 10 bases in between. The germline gives CDR1 SGHKS, CDR2 YYEKEE (reference sequence). This CDR3 comprises 12 residues.

The rearrangement links TRBV10-3 to TRBJ1-2; 7 bases fit TRBD1. The CDR3 length is 13 residues. V lost 4 bases, J lost 8 bases, and 7 bases stayed unmatched. Germline V gene lookup returns CDR1 ENHRY and CDR2 SYGVKD. The CDR3 spells CAISAQGLRGYTF. For the CDR3, the DNA is TGTGCCATCAGTGCACAGGGGCTTCGAGGCTACACCTTC.

The V gene is TRBV2, the J gene TRBJ1-5; 11 nucleotides align to TRBD1. CDR1 is SNHLY, CDR2 FYNNEI, per germline. Trimming took 7 bases from V and 6 from J; bases not matched to a gene: 17. The CDR3 totals 18 residues. The CDR3 nucleotides are TGTGCCAGCACCGGGGGGACAGGGGGTATCCGTAGTCGTCAGCCCCAGCATTTT. It encodes CASTGGTGGIRSRQPQHF.

The rearrangement uses TRBV7-3 and TRBJ2-5; 11 bases align to TRBD1. This CDR3 region has 16 residues. Trimming took 5 bases from V and 2 from J; bases not matched to a gene: 7. The germline V gene has CDR1 SGHTA and CDR2 FQGTGA. The CDR3 sequence: CASSPGQGAIQETQYF. CDR3 DNA: TGTGCCAGCAGCCCAGGACAGGGGGCGATACAAGAGACCCAGTACTTC. The whole variable domain, filled in from reference TRBV7-3 and TRBJ2-5, reads GAGVSQTPSNKVTEKGKYVELRCDPISGHTALYWYRQSLGQGPEFLIYFQGTGAADDSGLPNDRFFAVRPEGSVSTLKIQRTERGDSAVYLCASSPGQGAIQETQYFGPGTRLLVL.

The sample holds many counts of this clonotype. The chain links TRBV7-2 to TRBJ1-2; D is ambiguous. Germline V gene lookup returns CDR1 SGHTA and CDR2 FQGNSA. Between the trimmed V and J ends, which lost 1 base and 1 base, there was a span of 4 bases. The CDR3 sequence is 13 residues long. CDR3: CASSLGFNYGYTF. DNA for the CDR3: TGTGCCAGCAGCTTAGGGTTTAACTATGGCTACACCTTC.

V usage is TRBV23-1 and J usage is TRBJ2-4; weak D call: TRBD1 (6 bases). TRBV23-1 is noted as an ORF with a role that remains uncertain. The CDR3 has 14 residues. V was cut by 4 bases and J by 5 bases, with 12 bases left in between. CDR3 in amino acids: CASSPRGWENIQYF. In nucleotides, the CDR3 is TGCGCCAGCAGTCCCAGGGGATGGGAAAACATTCAGTACTTC.